These T cell receptor beta chains were read from a single sample in a study of chemoradiotherapy in HPV16-positive cancers. Some clones are missing from TCRdb's copy, which holds only in-frame ones; the method was immunoSEQ multiplex PCR. The profile shows approximately 13,000 clones, around 82% of them singletons. The sequences come from blood, collected from a patient who underwent chemoradiotherapy. Source of these receptors: a human donor with HPV-associated anogenital cancer. Both conserved end residues are part of each CDR3. The order of the fields is D gene, J gene, V gene, clone size, CDR3 DNA, CDR3 protein. A D gene is named only where the DNA matches it firmly. Some rows mark clone size as missing; the rest say once, few, many or name a class of expanded clone.

D: TRBD1; J: TRBJ2-5; V: TRBV5-1; size: .; DNA: TGCGCCAGCAGCCTGGGACAGGGCTCGTCCTTTGGGGAGACCCAGTACTTC; CDR3: CASSLGQGSSFGETQYF
D: TRBD1; J: TRBJ2-3; V: TRBV30; size: .; DNA: TGTGCCTGGAGTGGACAGGGAACAGATACGCAGTATTTT; CDR3: CAWSGQGTDTQYF
D: TRBD2; J: TRBJ2-7; V: TRBV7-2; size: .; DNA: TGTGCCAGCAGCCCCGGGTGGGGGGGCTACGAGCAGTACTTC; CDR3: CASSPGWGGYEQYF
D: .; J: TRBJ2-2; V: TRBV29-1; size: once; DNA: TGCAGCGCCACAGGCCAAAACACCGGGGAGCTGTTTTTT; CDR3: CSATGQNTGELFF
D: .; J: TRBJ1-1; V: TRBV5-1; size: .; DNA: TGCGCCAGCAGCTTGGGAAAGGGAGGCACTGAAGCTTTCTTT; CDR3: CASSLGKGGTEAFF
D: TRBD2; J: TRBJ2-1; V: TRBV18; size: few; DNA: TGTGCCAGCTCACTAGCTAGCGGGTCGGGTGAGCAGTTCTTC; CDR3: CASSLASGSGEQFF
D: .; J: TRBJ1-1; V: TRBV5-8; size: .; DNA: TGTGCCAGCAGCTTGGCCGGGTCACGGCCGAACACTGAAGCTTTCTTT; CDR3: CASSLAGSRPNTEAFF
D: .; J: TRBJ1-1; V: TRBV7-2; size: .; DNA: TGTGCCAGCAGCTTGTTAAGTATGAACACTGAAGCTTTCTTT; CDR3: CASSLLSMNTEAFF
D: .; J: TRBJ1-2; V: TRBV15; size: .; DNA: TGTGCCACCAGCAGAGAGGGAGGGGCGATCTATGGCTACACCTTC; CDR3: CATSREGGAIYGYTF
D: TRBD1; J: TRBJ1-4; V: TRBV7-2; size: .; DNA: TGTGCCAGCAGCTTATCTTACAGGGGGCAGGTTGAAAAACTGTTTTTT; CDR3: CASSLSYRGQVEKLFF
D: .; J: TRBJ1-5; V: TRBV27; size: once; DNA: TGTGCCAGCAGTTTAAGACGTACAGGGTGGGGCGATCAGCCCCAGCATTTT; CDR3: CASSLRRTGWGDQPQHF
D: TRBD1; J: TRBJ1-5; V: TRBV6-6; size: .; DNA: TGTGCCAGCCACGGACAGGGGGATCAGCCCCAGCATTTT; CDR3: CASHGQGDQPQHF